This TCR beta chain emerged from a study of CD8 T cells in ankylosing spondylitis. With molecular barcodes, quantitative 5'-RACE was used to make the TCR beta libraries. One entry per CDR3 protein results from TCRdb running MiXCR on the 5' RACE reads. The sample lists 200,000 to 300,000 distinct CDR3 sequences, more than 25% seen once, with roughly 4% in the top ten. V shed 3 bases and J 9 bases; nucleotides not matched to a gene: 10. The CDR3 has 17 residues. Notes on this clonotype: What it recognizes is unknown.

Whole-study results and caveats: Characteristic of ankylosing spondylitis blood, it appeared, was a TCR beta motif comprising about eight highly homologous variants. Previous work reported some of these motif variants in the synovial fluid and blood of reactive arthritis. Enrichment of disease-linked clones was reportedly significant in matched ankylosing spondylitis synovial fluid.

Sequenced material: blood, either unsorted or a sorted T cell fraction (not recorded which). The rearrangement links TRBV12-3 or TRBV12-4 to TRBJ2-1; 14 nucleotides agree with TRBD2. The source of this sequence is a male donor with ankylosing spondylitis or in good health (not recorded which). CDR3: CASSFLGLAGASSEQFF. The CDR3 DNA reads as TGTGCCAGCAGTTTTTTGGGACTAGCGGGGGCTTCTAGTGAGCAGTTCTTC.